One sample yielded the 28 T cell receptor beta chains listed below, sequenced in a study of blood T cell repertoires in COVID-19. The protocol was immunoSEQ multiplex PCR, while the TCRdb copy is restricted to in-frame clones and leaves out a portion. There are 60,000 to 75,000 clones in the sample; more than 75% occur only once, and approximately 1.5% lies in the top ten. Sequencing was carried out using peripheral blood. The receptor source for this set is a human donor in a cohort sampled during active COVID-19.

V is TRBV2 and J is TRBJ2-1; TRBD1 agrees at 7 bases. CDR3 length: 13 amino acids. The V gene's germline CDR1 is SNHLY and CDR2 FYNNEI. V gave up 7 bases and J gave up 14 bases; unmatched junction bases: 14. The CDR3 DNA follows: TGTGCCAGCAACCTAGAAGGTGGGCAGGGGGAGTTCTTC. Translation: CASNLEGGQGEFF.

This clone was detected only a few times. V gene TRBV2 combines with J gene TRBJ1-6; D is perhaps TRBD1 (5 bases). The CDR3 spans 13 residues. Deletions cut 4 bases from V and 8 bases from J, with 9 bases between. CDR1 is SNHLY and CDR2 is FYNNEI in the germline V gene. As DNA, the CDR3 is TGTGCCAGCAGTGGGCAGGGATATTCACCCCTCCACTTT. It is translated as CASSGQGYSPLHF.

This chain uses TRBV9 with TRBJ2-2; TRBD2 matches 9 bases. The germline V gene has CDR1 SGDLS and CDR2 YYNGEE. The length of the CDR3 is 15 residues. The V segment lost 2 bases and the J segment 1 base; nucleotides outside the gene matches: 0. DNA for the CDR3: TGTGCCAGCAGCGTTAGCGGGGGGAACACCGGGGAGCTGTTTTTT. Its protein product is CASSVSGGNTGELFF. Variable domain in full (rest from reference TRBV9 and TRBJ2-2): DSGVTQTPKHLITATGQRVTLRCSPRSGDLSVYWYQQSLDQGLQFLIQYYNGEERAKGNILERFSAQQFPDLHSELNLSSLELGDSALYFCASSVSGGNTGELFFGEGSRLTVL.

In its sample, this clone was seen once. CDR3 residues: CASSAGLGGNIQYF. CDR3 nucleotides: TGTGCCAGTAGTGCCGGCTTGGGAGGCAACATTCAGTACTTC. The rearrangement joins TRBV19 to TRBJ2-4; D is perhaps TRBD2 (6 bases). Germline V lookup: CDR1 LNHDA, CDR2 SQIVND (reference sequence). V lost 5 bases and J lost 7, with 15 bases in between. The CDR3 covers 14 residues.

The J gene is TRBJ1-6, the V gene TRBV10-3, with D possibly matching TRBD1 (5 bases). The germline V gene has CDR1 ENHRY and CDR2 SYGVKD. The CDR3 is 15 amino acids. Trimming took 7 bases from V and 5 from J, leaving 15 bases between them. The CDR3 nucleotides are TGTGCCATCAACGAGCAGGGAATTAATAATTCACCCCTCCACTTT. Its translation is CAINEQGINNSPLHF.

With respect to this clone: Other DNA sequences from this sample encode an identical CDR3 as well. CDR3 residues: CASSYSTGNTEAFF. As DNA, the CDR3 is TGTGCCAGCAGTTACTCGACAGGGAACACTGAAGCTTTCTTT. This chain joins TRBV6-5 and TRBJ1-1, with D maybe TRBD1 (6 bases). Trimming cost V 0 bases and J 1 base, with 6 bases left between them. CDR3 size: 14 residues. Per germline, CDR1 MNHEY and CDR2 SVGAGI.

The chain carries TRBV7-9 and TRBJ1-2; D may be TRBD1 (5 bases). CDR1 and CDR2 (germline): SEHNR, FQNEAQ (reference sequence). Trimming left V 7 bases short and J 3 bases short, with 18 bases between. This CDR3 region has 15 residues. The CDR3 nucleotides read TGTGCCAGCACCGCTCCAGGGTTCGGCTACTATGGCTACACCTTC. The encoded protein is CASTAPGFGYYGYTF.

The chain employs TRBV27 and TRBJ1-5; no firm D call. The CDR3 is 14 residues long. Trimming removed 3 bases from V and 3 bases from J, with 9 bases in between. CDR1 and CDR2 (germline): MNHEY, SMNVEV (reference sequence). Here the CDR3 DNA reads TGTGCCAGCAGTTTGGCTGGTCCCAATCAGCCCCAGCATTTT. Translation: CASSLAGPNQPQHF.

This chain connects TRBV27 to TRBJ2-3; 9 nucleotides match TRBD2. The CDR3 contains 17 residues. The V segment lost 6 bases and the J segment 6 bases; nucleotides outside the gene matches: 16. The germline gives CDR1 MNHEY, CDR2 SMNVEV (reference sequence). DNA for the CDR3: TGTGCCAGCAGCGAAATAGGGGTAGCGGGAGATTTCGATACGCAGTATTTT. Residues: CASSEIGVAGDFDTQYF.

The CDR3 nucleotides are TGCAGCGTTGGGACAGGGACCTACGAGCAGTACTTC. The encoded protein is CSVGTGTYEQYF. The V and J genes are TRBV29-1 and TRBJ2-7; 8 positions match TRBD1. V was clipped by 4 bases and J by 2 bases; unmatched bases: 1. The germline gives CDR1 SQVTM, CDR2 ANQGSEA. The CDR3 is made up of 12 amino acids.

The rearrangement uses TRBV7-3 and TRBJ2-2, with 11 bases that match TRBD1. Looked up from germline, CDR1 is SGHTA and CDR2 is FQGTGA. This CDR3 region has 17 residues. J gave up 2 bases and V 5 bases, and 7 bases lay outside the gene matches. CDR3 amino acids: CASSPRTGGGNTGELFF. CDR3 bases: TGTGCCAGCAGCCCACGGACAGGGGGCGGCAACACCGGGGAGCTGTTTTTT.

In the case of this clone: Other DNA sequences in the sample encode the same CDR3. This chain uses TRBV3-1 (or the pseudogene TRBV3-2) with TRBJ1-4; D call uncertain. CDR3 length equals 13 residues. V lost 2 bases to trimming and J lost 8 bases, with 9 bases between them. The germline CDR1 and CDR2 sequences are LGHDT and YNNKEL (reference sequence). DNA of the CDR3: TGTGCCAGCAGCCAACGAGGGAACGAAAAACTGTTTTTT. It specifies CASSQRGNEKLFF.

This chain uses TRBV25-1 with TRBJ1-1; 11 bases fit TRBD1. V shed 5 bases, J shed 5 bases, and the junction held 1 base outside the gene matches. The germline V gene encodes CDR1 MGHDK and CDR2 SYGVNS. CDR3 size: 13 residues. CDR3 nucleotide sequence: TGTGCCAGCAGTAGGGACAGGGGGACTGAAGCTTTCTTT. This translates into CASSRDRGTEAFF.

This clone was recorded once. The chain employs TRBV2 and TRBJ1-6; 8 bases map to TRBD1. The CDR3 consists of 14 residues. The ends lost 5 bases at V and 7 bases at J; junction bases unmatched: 4. Per the germline V gene, CDR1 is SNHLY and CDR2 is FYNNEI. CDR3 DNA sequence: TGTGCCAGCAGTAATGGACAGGGAAATTCACCCCTCCACTTT. It specifies CASSNGQGNSPLHF.

The rearrangement joins TRBV27 to TRBJ1-5, with a tentative D call TRBD1 (6 bases). The V gene's germline CDR1 is MNHEY and CDR2 SMNVEV (reference sequence). This CDR3 comprises 14 residues. Trimming stripped 3 bases from V and 3 bases from J, with 9 bases between. The CDR3 protein is CASSFQGINQPQHF. As DNA, the CDR3 is TGTGCCAGCAGTTTCCAGGGGATCAATCAGCCCCAGCATTTT.

As regards this clone: The same CDR3 arises from other DNA sequences in this sample as well. V usage is TRBV5-1 and J usage is TRBJ1-1; TRBD1 aligns across 8 bases. Germline lookup yields CDR1 SGHRS and CDR2 YFSETQ. The length of the CDR3 is 14 residues. V trimming: 2 bases; J trimming: 4 bases; junction bases outside the gene matches: 4. CDR3 DNA: TGCGCCAGCAGCTTACAGGGGGTTGGCACTGAAGCTTTCTTT. Translating it yields CASSLQGVGTEAFF.

J is TRBJ2-1 and V is TRBV5-1, with D tentatively TRBD2 (6 bases). CDR1 SGHRS and CDR2 YFSETQ come from the germline V gene. V gave up 2 bases and J gave up 6 bases, with 9 bases separating them. The CDR3 runs to 13 residues. Here the CDR3 reads CASSLGGVNEQFF. The CDR3 coding sequence is TGCGCCAGCAGCTTAGGAGGGGTCAATGAGCAGTTCTTC.

V is TRBV24-1 and J is TRBJ2-5, with D possibly matching TRBD1 (5 bases). CDR1 is KGHDR, CDR2 SFDVKD, per germline. Trimming took off 4 bases at V and 2 bases at J, with 10 bases between the two ends. CDR3 size: 14 residues. The CDR3 bases are TGTGCCACCAGTGAACCAGGGCCACAAGAGACCCAGTACTTC. Protein: CATSEPGPQETQYF.

The chain employs TRBV29-1 and TRBJ1-1; D ambiguous. The V gene lost 6 bases and the J gene lost 1 base, with 6 bases spanning the gap. The CDR3 is made up of 11 amino acids. The V gene's germline CDR1 is SQVTM and CDR2 ANQGSEA. CDR3 in DNA: TGCAGCGTGCGCAAGAACACTGAAGCTTTCTTT. This encodes CSVRKNTEAFF.

The rearrangement joins TRBV5-6 to TRBJ1-6; 8 bases fit TRBD1. CDR3 length: 14 amino acids. Per the germline V gene, CDR1 is SGHDT and CDR2 is YYEEEE. V shed 3 bases and J 5 bases; nucleotides not matched to a gene: 1. The CDR3 nucleotides read TGTGCCAGCAGCTCGACAGGGGATAATTCACCCCTCCACTTT. Encoded protein: CASSSTGDNSPLHF.

J is TRBJ2-1 and V is TRBV2; 8 bases line up with TRBD2. Looked up from germline, CDR1 is SNHLY and CDR2 is FYNNEI. V lost 7 bases and J lost 4; bases outside the gene matches: 6. This CDR3 comprises 14 residues. For the CDR3, the DNA is TGTGCCAGCACGGATGCGGGAGGTTACAATGAGCAGTTCTTC. This gives the protein CASTDAGGYNEQFF.

The chain employs TRBV10-2 and TRBJ2-1, with D perhaps matching TRBD2 (6 bases). Deletions cut 8 bases from V and 4 bases from J, with 15 bases between. CDR3 length equals 14 residues. The germline CDR1 and CDR2 sequences are WSHSY and SAAADI. CDR3 residues: CASLSGGTYNEQFF. CDR3 DNA: TGCGCCAGCCTAAGTGGCGGGACTTACAATGAGCAGTTCTTC.

The J gene is TRBJ2-7, the V gene TRBV6-4, with TRBD1 matching 9 bases. This CDR3 contains 14 residues. The germline V gene has CDR1 MRHNA and CDR2 SNTAGT. V was pared by 4 bases and J by 4 bases, with 5 bases of the junction left unmatched. CDR3: CASSGWDRDYEQYV. As DNA, the CDR3 is TGTGCCAGCAGTGGATGGGACAGGGATTACGAGCAGTACGTC.

The V gene is TRBV7-7, the J gene TRBJ2-7; 7 positions agree with TRBD1. This CDR3 is built from 17 residues. V trimming: 5 bases; J trimming: 0 bases; junction bases outside the gene matches: 13. The V gene's germline CDR1 is SSHAT and CDR2 FNYEAQ (reference sequence). The CDR3 reads CASSTGDSPQSSYEQYV. The CDR3 bases are TGTGCCAGCAGCACAGGGGATAGCCCGCAAAGCTCCTACGAGCAGTACGTC.

The V gene is TRBV27, the J gene TRBJ2-1; weak D call: TRBD1 (6 bases). This CDR3 has 15 amino acids. V lost 5 bases to trimming and J lost 2 bases, with 13 bases between them. CDR1 is MNHEY and CDR2 is SMNVEV in the germline V gene (reference sequence). CDR3 amino acids: CASSLTGHPYNEQFF. Here the CDR3 DNA reads TGTGCCAGCAGTCTGACAGGTCACCCCTACAATGAGCAGTTCTTC.

The V and J genes are TRBV11-3 and TRBJ1-1, with 9 bases identical to TRBD1. Unmatched junction bases numbered 4, after V lost 1 base and J lost 4 bases. Germline loops: CDR1 SGHNT, CDR2 YENEEA. This CDR3 spans 15 amino acids. In DNA form, the CDR3 reads TGTGCCAGCAGCTTAGGAAGGGACAGGGTCACTGAAGCTTTCTTT. Its translation: CASSLGRDRVTEAFF. Drawing the rest from reference TRBV11-3 and TRBJ1-1, the complete variable domain is EAGVVQSPRYKIIEKKQPVAFWCNPISGHNTLYWYLQNLGQGPELLIRYENEEAVDDSQLPKDRFSAERLKGVDSTLKIQPAELGDSAVYLCASSLGRDRVTEAFFGQGTRLTVV.

This clone has a single count. CDR3 nucleotide sequence: TGTGCCAGCAGCTTGGAAATAGCGGGAGGGGGACACATTTCCTACAATGAGCAGTTCTTC. This encodes CASSLEIAGGGHISYNEQFF. The J gene is TRBJ2-1, the V gene TRBV7-4, with 11 bases identical to TRBD2. V dropped 3 bases and J dropped 1; count of bases not matched to a gene: 14. The CDR3 has 20 amino acids. Germline values: CDR1 SGHVT, CDR2 SQSDAQ.

This chain joins TRBV19 and TRBJ1-2; D is ambiguous. The CDR3 has 17 amino acids. CDR1 and CDR2 from the germline V gene are LNHDA and SQIVND (reference sequence). Trimming took 8 bases from V and 4 from J, leaving 26 bases between them. In DNA, the CDR3 is TGTGCCAGTTCCTTGACGGCGTCAGCGACGGTCCTCTATGGCTACACCTTC. Its translation is CASSLTASATVLYGYTF.